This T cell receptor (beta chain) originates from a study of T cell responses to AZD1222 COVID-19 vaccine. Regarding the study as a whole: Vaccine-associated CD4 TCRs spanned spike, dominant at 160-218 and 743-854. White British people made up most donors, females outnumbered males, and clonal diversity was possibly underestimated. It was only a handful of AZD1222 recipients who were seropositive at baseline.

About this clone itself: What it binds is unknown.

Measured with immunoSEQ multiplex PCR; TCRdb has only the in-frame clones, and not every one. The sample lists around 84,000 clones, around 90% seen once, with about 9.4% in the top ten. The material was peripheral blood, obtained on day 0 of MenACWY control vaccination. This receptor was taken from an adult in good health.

The CDR3 is CASSLMTPGFF. In nucleotides, the CDR3 is TGTGCCAGCAGCTTGATGACTCCAGGGTTCTTC. The chain has TRBV5-8 and TRBJ2-1; D gene unclear. This CDR3 spans 11 amino acids. Germline V CDR1 and CDR2: SGHTS, YDEGEE. The germline V and J ends were trimmed by 1 base and 15 bases, with 11 bases remaining between them. Variable domain in full (rest from reference TRBV5-8 and TRBJ2-1): EAGVTQSPTHLIKTRGQQATLRCSPISGHTSVYWYQQALGLGLQFLLWYDEGEERNRGNFPPRFSGRQFPNYSSELNVNALELEDSALYLCASSLMTPGFFGPGTRLTVL.